Given below is one T cell receptor beta chain in context. The antigen is unknown. The data derive from a study of T cells expressing NK-cell markers. General observations from the study: Several donors showed these clonotypes also leading the CD3+CD56-NKG2C+ fraction.

TCRdb re-called the 5' RACE reads, yielding one record per CDR3 amino acid sequence without DNA. The sample has about 380,000 distinct CDR3 sequences; the top ten hold 5% to 5.5%. The CDR3 is 15 amino acids. The germline CDR1 and CDR2 sequences are MNHNS and SASEGT. Source material: blood T cells: a sorted CD56 or NKG2C T cell subset, CD4+ or CD8+ T cells, or bulk PBMC T cells (not recorded which). The sequence was obtained from a man aged 18-75 years in good health. The chain has TRBV6-1 and TRBJ1-3. Here the CDR3 reads CASTSIQNSGNTIYF.